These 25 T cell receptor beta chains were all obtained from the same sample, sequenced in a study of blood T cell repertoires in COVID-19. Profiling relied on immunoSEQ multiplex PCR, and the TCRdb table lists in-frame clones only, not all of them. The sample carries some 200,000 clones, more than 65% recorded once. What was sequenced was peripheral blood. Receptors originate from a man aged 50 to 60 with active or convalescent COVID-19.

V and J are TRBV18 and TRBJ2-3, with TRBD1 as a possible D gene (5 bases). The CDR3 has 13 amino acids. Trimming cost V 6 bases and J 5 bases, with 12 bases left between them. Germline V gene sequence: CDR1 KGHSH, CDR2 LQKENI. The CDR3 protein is CASSPLQGDTQYF. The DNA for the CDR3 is TGTGCCAGCTCCCCCCTTCAGGGAGATACGCAGTATTTT. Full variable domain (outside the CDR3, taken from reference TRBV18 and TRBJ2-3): NAGVMQNPRHLVRRRGQEARLRCSPMKGHSHVYWYRQLPEEGLKFMVYLQKENIIDESGMPKERFSAEFPKEGPSILRIQQVVRGDSAAYFCASSPLQGDTQYFGPGTRLTVL.

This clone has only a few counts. DNA of the CDR3: TGCAGTGCTAGTGGGAGTGAGGGAAACGGGCAGCCCCAGCATTTT. This sequence encodes CSASGSEGNGQPQHF. The V gene is TRBV20-1, the J gene TRBJ1-5; D not resolved. Trimming cost V 3 bases and J 7 bases, with 19 bases left between them. CDR1 and CDR2 from the germline V gene are DFQATT and SNEGSKA (reference sequence). The CDR3 sequence is 15 residues long.

CDR3 loop: CASSTGTGSFYGYTF. CDR3 in DNA: TGTGCCAGCAGTACAGGGACCGGATCCTTTTATGGCTACACCTTC. This sequence joins TRBV6-5 and TRBJ1-2; weak D call: TRBD1 (6 bases). The CDR3 sequence is 15 residues long. CDR1 MNHEY and CDR2 SVGAGI come from the germline V gene. V lost 5 bases and J lost 5, with 18 bases in between.

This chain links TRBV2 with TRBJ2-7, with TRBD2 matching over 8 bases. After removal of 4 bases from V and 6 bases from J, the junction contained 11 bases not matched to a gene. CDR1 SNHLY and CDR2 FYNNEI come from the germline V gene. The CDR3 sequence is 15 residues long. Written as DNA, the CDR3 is TGTGCCAGCAGTGGTTTTGACGGGAGGGCCTCCGAGCAGTACTTC. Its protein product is CASSGFDGRASEQYF.

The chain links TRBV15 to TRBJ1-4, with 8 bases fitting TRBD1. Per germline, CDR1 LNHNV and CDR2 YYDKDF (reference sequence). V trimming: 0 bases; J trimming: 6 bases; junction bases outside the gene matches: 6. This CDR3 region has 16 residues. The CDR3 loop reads CATSRDYTGGDEKLFF. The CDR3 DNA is TGTGCCACCAGCAGAGACTATACAGGGGGTGATGAAAAACTGTTTTTT. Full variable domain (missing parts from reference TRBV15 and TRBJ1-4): DAMVIQNPRYQVTQFGKPVTLSCSQTLNHNVMYWYQQKSSQAPKLLFHYYDKDFNNEADTPDNFQSRRPNTSFCFLDIRSPGLGDTAMYLCATSRDYTGGDEKLFFGSGTQLSVL.

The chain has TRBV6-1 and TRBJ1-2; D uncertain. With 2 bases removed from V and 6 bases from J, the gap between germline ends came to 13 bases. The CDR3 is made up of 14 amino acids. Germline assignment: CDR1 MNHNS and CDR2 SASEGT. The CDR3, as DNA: TGTGCCAGCAGTGAAACCCCCTTTAGCGATGGCTACACCTTC. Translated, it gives CASSETPFSDGYTF.

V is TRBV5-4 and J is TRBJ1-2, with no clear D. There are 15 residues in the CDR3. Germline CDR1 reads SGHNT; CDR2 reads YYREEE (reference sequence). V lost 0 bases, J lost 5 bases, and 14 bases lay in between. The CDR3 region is CASSLDKKGEYGYTF. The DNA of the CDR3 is TGTGCCAGCAGCTTGGATAAAAAGGGAGAATATGGCTACACCTTC.

This chain's CDR3 is CASSQEILGSSAEAFF. The DNA for the CDR3 is TGTGCCAGCAGCCAAGAGATCCTGGGTTCCAGCGCTGAAGCTTTCTTT. The chain couples TRBV14 to TRBJ1-1; D unresolved. Germline values: CDR1 SGHDN, CDR2 FVKESK. Trimming pared 0 bases from V and 6 bases from J, leaving 17 bases between. The CDR3 has 16 residues.

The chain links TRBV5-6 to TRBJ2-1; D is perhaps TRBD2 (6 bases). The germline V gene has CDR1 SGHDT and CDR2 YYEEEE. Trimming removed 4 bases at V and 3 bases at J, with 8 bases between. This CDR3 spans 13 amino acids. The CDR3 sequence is CASSRRGYNEQFF. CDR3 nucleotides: TGTGCCAGCAGCCGGCGGGGCTACAATGAGCAGTTCTTC.

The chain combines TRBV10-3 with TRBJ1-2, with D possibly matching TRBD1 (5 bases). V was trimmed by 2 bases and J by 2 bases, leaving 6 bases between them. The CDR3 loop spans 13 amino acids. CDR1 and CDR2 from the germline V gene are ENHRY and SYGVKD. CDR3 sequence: CAISETGNYGYTF. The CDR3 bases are TGTGCCATCAGTGAGACAGGAAACTATGGCTACACCTTC.

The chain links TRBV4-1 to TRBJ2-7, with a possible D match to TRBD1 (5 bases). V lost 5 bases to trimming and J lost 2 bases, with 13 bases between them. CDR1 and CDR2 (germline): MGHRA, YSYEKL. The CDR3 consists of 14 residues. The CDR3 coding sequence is TGCGCCAGCAGCAAACAGGTGGGGCCCTACGAGCAGTACTTC. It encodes CASSKQVGPYEQYF.

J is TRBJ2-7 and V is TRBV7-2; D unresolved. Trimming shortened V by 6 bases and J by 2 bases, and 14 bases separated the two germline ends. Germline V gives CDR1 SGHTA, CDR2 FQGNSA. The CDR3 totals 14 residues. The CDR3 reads CASRIRAYAYEQYF. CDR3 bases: TGTGCCAGCAGAATTCGCGCTTACGCCTACGAGCAGTACTTC. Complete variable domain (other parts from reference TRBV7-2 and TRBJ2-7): GAGVSQSPSNKVTEKGKDVELRCDPISGHTALYWYRQSLGQGLEFLIYFQGNSAPDKSGLPSDRFSAERTGGSVSTLTIQRTQQEDSAVYLCASRIRAYAYEQYFGPGTRLTVT.

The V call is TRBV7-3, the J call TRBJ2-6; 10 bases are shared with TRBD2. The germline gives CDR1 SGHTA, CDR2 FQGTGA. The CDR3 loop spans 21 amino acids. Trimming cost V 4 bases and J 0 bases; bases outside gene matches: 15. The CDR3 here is CASSSSTSGEFRSSGANVLTF. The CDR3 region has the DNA TGTGCCAGCAGCTCCTCTACTAGCGGGGAATTTCGTAGCTCTGGGGCCAACGTCCTGACTTTC.

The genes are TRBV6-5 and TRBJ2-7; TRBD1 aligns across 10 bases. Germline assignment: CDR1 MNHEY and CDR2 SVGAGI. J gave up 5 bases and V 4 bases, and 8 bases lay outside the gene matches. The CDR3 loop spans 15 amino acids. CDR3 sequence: CASSLGDRGRNEQYF. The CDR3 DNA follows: TGTGCCAGCAGTTTGGGCGACAGGGGGCGGAACGAGCAGTACTTC.

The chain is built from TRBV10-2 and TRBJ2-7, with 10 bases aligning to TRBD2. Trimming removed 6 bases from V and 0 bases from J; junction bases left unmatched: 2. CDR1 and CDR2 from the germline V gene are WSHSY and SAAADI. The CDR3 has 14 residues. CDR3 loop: CASRPSGSSYEQYF. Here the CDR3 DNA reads TGCGCCAGCAGGCCTAGCGGGAGCTCCTACGAGCAGTACTTC.

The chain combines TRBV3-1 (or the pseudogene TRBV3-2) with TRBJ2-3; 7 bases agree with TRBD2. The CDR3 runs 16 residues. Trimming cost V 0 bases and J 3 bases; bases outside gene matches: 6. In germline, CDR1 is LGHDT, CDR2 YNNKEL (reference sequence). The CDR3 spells CASSQDLTGRTDTQYF. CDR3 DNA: TGTGCCAGCAGCCAAGATCTTACCGGGAGGACAGATACGCAGTATTTT.

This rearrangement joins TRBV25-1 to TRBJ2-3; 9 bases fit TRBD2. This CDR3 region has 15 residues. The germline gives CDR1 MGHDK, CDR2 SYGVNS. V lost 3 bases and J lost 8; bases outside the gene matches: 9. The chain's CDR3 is CASSDAGGLLGTQYF. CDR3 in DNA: TGTGCCAGCAGTGATGCGGGGGGGCTTTTAGGTACGCAGTATTTT.

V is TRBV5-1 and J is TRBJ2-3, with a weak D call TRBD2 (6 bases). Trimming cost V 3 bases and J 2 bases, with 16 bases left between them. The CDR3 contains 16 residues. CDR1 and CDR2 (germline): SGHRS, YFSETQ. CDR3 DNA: TGCGCCAGCAGCTCCGGGACTCTGACTACCACAGATACGCAGTATTTT. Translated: CASSSGTLTTTDTQYF.

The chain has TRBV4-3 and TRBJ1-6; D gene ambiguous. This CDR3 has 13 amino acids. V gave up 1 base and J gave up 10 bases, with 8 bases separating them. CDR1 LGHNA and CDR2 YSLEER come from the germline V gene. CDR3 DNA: TGCGCCAGCAGCCAAGTTCGACAATCACCCCTCCACTTT. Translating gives CASSQVRQSPLHF.

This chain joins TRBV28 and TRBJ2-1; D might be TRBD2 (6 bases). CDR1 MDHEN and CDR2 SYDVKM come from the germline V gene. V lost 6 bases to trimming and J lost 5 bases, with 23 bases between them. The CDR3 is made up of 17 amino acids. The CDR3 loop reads CASRFGRGGAIDNEQFF. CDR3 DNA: TGTGCCAGCAGGTTCGGAAGGGGCGGGGCTATAGACAATGAGCAGTTCTTC.

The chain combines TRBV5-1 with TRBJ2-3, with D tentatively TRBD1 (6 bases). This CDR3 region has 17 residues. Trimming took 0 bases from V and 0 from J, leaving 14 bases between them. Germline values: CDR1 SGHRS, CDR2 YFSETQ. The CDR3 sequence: CASSLGPGVSSTDTQYF. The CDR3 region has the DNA TGCGCCAGCAGCTTGGGGCCAGGGGTATCTAGCACAGATACGCAGTATTTT.

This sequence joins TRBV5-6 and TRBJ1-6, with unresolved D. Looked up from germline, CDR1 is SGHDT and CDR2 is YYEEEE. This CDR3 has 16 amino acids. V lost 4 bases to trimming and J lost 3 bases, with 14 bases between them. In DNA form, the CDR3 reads TGTGCCAGCAGCCGAGACCGAGGCAACTATAATTCACCCCTCCACTTT. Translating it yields CASSRDRGNYNSPLHF.

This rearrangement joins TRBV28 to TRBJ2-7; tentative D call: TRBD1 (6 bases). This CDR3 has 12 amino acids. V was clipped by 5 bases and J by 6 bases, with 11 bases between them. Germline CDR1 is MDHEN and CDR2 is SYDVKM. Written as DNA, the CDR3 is TGTGCCAGCAGTACGGGACACTCCGAGCAGTACGTC. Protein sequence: CASSTGHSEQYV.

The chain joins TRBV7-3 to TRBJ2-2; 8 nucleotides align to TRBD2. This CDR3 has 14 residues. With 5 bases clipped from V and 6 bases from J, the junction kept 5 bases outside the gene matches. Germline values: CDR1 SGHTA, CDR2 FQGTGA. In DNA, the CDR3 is TGTGCCAGCAGCACGAAGACTAGCGCCGGGGAGCTGTTTTTT. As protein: CASSTKTSAGELFF. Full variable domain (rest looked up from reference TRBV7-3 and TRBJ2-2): GAGVSQTPSNKVTEKGKYVELRCDPISGHTALYWYRQSLGQGPEFLIYFQGTGAADDSGLPNDRFFAVRPEGSVSTLKIQRTERGDSAVYLCASSTKTSAGELFFGEGSRLTVL.

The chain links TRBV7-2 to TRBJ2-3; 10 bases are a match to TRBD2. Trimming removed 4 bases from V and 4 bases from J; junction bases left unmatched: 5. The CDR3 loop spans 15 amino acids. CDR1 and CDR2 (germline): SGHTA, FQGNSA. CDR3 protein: CASSYQRGGADTQYF. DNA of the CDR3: TGTGCCAGCAGCTACCAGCGGGGGGGAGCAGATACGCAGTATTTT.